This record covers a single T cell receptor beta chain. Its antigen is unidentified. The CDR3 runs 13 residues. CDR1 is SGDLS and CDR2 is YYNGEE in the germline V gene. V dropped 1 base and J dropped 5 bases, with 9 bases sitting between them. The sample comes from a study of T-cell reconstitution after alpha-beta-depleted transplantation in children. Findings of the study overall: Reportedly, only several hundred clones from non-depleted graft cells drove alpha-beta T-cell counts at about two months. The high TCRbeta diversity at day 60 in some patients came from surviving recipient T cells and thymic progenitors. A year had passed since transplant, and T-cell counts and diversity by then came mostly from newly produced T cells.

Library preparation (for TCRbeta) was performed with unique molecular identifiers. TCRdb reprocessed the PCR reads via MiXCR and lists one record per CDR3 protein. This table has 800,000 to 1,000,000 distinct CDR3 sequences, roughly 31% appearing once. Specimen: PBMCs, mostly from graft donor cells, collected 360 days after TCRalphabeta/CD19-depleted stem cell transplant. The receptor comes from a boy in the first two years of life who had a stem cell transplant for SCID, so the T cells may come from the graft donor. The V call is TRBV9, the J call TRBJ1-1; D is undetermined. In nucleotides, the CDR3 is TGTGCCAGCAGCGTAAAGGGTGGGACTGAAGCTTTCTTT. Residues: CASSVKGGTEAFF.